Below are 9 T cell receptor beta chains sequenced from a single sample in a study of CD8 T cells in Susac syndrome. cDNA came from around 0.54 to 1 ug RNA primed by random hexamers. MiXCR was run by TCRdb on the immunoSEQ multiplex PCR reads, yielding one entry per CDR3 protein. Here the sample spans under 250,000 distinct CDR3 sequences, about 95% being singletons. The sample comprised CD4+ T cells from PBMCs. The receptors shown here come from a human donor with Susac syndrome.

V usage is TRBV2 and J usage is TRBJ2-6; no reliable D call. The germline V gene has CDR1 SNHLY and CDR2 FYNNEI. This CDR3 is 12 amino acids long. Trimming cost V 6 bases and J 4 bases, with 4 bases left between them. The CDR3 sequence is CASRAGANVLTF. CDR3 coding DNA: TGTGCCAGCAGGGCCGGGGCCAACGTCCTGACTTTC.

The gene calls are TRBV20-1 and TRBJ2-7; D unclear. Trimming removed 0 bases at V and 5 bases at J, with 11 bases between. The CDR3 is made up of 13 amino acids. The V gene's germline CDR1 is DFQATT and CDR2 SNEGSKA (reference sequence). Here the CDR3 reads CSARDPQLHEQYF. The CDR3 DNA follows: TGCAGTGCTAGAGACCCCCAGCTCCACGAGCAGTACTTC.

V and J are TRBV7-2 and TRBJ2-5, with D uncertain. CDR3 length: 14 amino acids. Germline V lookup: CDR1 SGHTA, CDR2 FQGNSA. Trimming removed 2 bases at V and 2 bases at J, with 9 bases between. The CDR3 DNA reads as TGTGCCAGCAGCTTATATAGCTCTCAAGAGACCCAGTACTTC. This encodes CASSLYSSQETQYF.

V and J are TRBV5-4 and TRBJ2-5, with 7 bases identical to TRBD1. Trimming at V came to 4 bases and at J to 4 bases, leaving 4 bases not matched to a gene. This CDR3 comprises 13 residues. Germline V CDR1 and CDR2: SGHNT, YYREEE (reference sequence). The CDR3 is CASSEGQRETQYF. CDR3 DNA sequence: TGTGCCAGCAGCGAGGGACAGAGAGAGACCCAGTACTTC.

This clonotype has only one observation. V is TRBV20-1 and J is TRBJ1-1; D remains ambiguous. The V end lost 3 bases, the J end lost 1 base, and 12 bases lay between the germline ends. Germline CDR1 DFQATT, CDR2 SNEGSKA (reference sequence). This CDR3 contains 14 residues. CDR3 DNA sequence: TGCAGTGCTAGGGCCGCCCTAGAGAACACTGAAGCTTTCTTT. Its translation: CSARAALENTEAFF.

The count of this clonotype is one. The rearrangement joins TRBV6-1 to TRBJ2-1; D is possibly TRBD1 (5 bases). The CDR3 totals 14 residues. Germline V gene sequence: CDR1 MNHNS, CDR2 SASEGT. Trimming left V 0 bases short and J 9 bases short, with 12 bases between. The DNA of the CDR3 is TGTGCCAGCAGTGAAGCGTCCACAGGCGGTGAGCAGTTCTTC. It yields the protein CASSEASTGGEQFF.

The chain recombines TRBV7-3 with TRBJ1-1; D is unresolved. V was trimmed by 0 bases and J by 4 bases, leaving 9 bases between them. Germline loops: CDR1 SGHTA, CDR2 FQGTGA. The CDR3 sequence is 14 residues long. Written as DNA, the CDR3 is TGTGCCAGCAGCTTAACGTCGGACGGCACTGAAGCTTTCTTT. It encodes CASSLTSDGTEAFF.

In nucleotides, the CDR3 is TGTGCCAGCAGCCTCCGCAGCGTCACTGAAGCTTTCTTT. Protein sequence: CASSLRSVTEAFF. The chain recombines TRBV4-2 with TRBJ1-1; D is undetermined. V shed 4 bases and J shed 4 bases, with 10 bases lying between them. The length of the CDR3 is 13 residues. Germline V gives CDR1 LGHNA, CDR2 YNFKEQ.

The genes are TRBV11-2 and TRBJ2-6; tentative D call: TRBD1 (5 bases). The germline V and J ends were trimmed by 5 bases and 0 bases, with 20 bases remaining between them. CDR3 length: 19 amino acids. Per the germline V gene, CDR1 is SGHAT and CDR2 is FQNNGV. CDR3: CASSRGPTVRTSGANVLTF. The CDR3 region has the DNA TGTGCCAGCAGCCGTGGGCCGACAGTGCGAACCTCTGGGGCCAACGTCCTGACTTTC.